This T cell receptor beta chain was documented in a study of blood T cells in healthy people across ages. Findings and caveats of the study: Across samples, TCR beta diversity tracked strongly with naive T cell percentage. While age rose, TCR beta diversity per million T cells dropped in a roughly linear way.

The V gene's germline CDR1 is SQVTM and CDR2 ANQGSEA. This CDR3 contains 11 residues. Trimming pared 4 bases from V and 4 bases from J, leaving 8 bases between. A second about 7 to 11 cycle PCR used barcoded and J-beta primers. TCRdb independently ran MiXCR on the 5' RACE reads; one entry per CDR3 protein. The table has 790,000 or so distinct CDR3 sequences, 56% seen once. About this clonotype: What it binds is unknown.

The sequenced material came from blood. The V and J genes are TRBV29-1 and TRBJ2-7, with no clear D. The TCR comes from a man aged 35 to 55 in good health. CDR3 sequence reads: CSVVLSYEQYF. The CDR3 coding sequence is TGCAGCGTTGTTTTATCTTACGAGCAGTACTTC.